This TCR beta chain was sequenced in a study of T-cell reconstitution after alpha-beta-depleted transplantation in children. For TCRbeta, the library was prepared with unique molecular identifiers. MiXCR was run by TCRdb on the PCR reads, yielding one entry per CDR3 protein. Among about 500,000 distinct CDR3 sequences listed, about 30% were seen once. Trimming shortened V by 6 bases and J by 0 bases, and 12 bases separated the two germline ends. CDR3 length: 16 residues. The germline V gene has CDR1 MNHNS and CDR2 SASEGT. The source is a human donor who donated a stem cell graft to a child with aplastic anemia. The chain is built from TRBV6-1 and TRBJ2-6; D is ambiguous. Sequencing was performed on PBMCs from the stem cell graft donor, taken from the stem cell graft. Here the CDR3 DNA reads TGTGCCAGCAGAAAGGGCGGCAACTCTGGGGCCAACGTCCTGACTTTC. This sequence encodes CASRKGGNSGANVLTF.